Below, one T cell receptor (beta chain) is given with its context. The sample belongs to a study of blood T cell repertoires in COVID-19. Study-level information: There were acute and convalescent COVID-19 samples, and they came from the United States, Italy and Spain.

Those enrolled in Seattle joined during active infection and were followed longitudinally afterward. J gave up 0 bases and V 1 base, and 5 bases lay outside the gene matches. The CDR3 loop spans 15 amino acids. The V gene's germline CDR1 is SQVTM and CDR2 ANQGSEA. TCRdb's table, derived via immunoSEQ multiplex PCR, lists solely in-frame clones and lacks some. Of 200,000 to 250,000 clones detected, around four fifths appear once; the ten largest clones hold approximately 7.6%. This chain uses TRBV29-1 with TRBJ1-1; 7 positions agree with TRBD1. Specimen: peripheral blood. The receptor's source is an elderly woman with COVID-19, enrolled during active disease. CDR3 sequence (DNA): TGCAGCGTTGAAGGGGACAGCCGTATGAACACTGAAGCTTTCTTT. The encoded protein is CSVEGDSRMNTEAFF.